The 24 T cell receptor beta chains in this list originate from one sample, sequenced in a study of T cells in Graves' hyperthyroidism and ophthalmopathy. The source material, RNA transcripts, was used to amplify TCR beta CDR3 regions. An initial round of RT-PCR targeting the TCR CDR3 relied on the HTBI primer set. TCRdb recomputed calls from the multiplex PCR reads with MiXCR, one row per CDR3 protein. Of more than 550,000 distinct CDR3 sequences in the sample, approximately 18% were seen once. Material: blood. The source of these receptors is a woman between 50 and 59 years old with Graves' hyperthyroidism that later progressed to Graves' ophthalmopathy.

This clonotype was counted at least ten times. The gene calls are TRBV20-1 and TRBJ2-7; 7 bases match TRBD1. CDR3 length: 14 amino acids. Germline V CDR1 and CDR2: DFQATT, SNEGSKA (reference sequence). V trimming: 0 bases; J trimming: 1 base; junction bases outside the gene matches: 3. CDR3 sequence reads: CSAREDRRSYEQYF. The CDR3 DNA reads as TGCAGTGCTAGAGAGGACAGGCGATCCTACGAGCAGTACTTC.

V is TRBV6-1 and J is TRBJ2-6; D gene uncertain. The germline V and J ends were trimmed by 7 bases and 0 bases, with 16 bases remaining between them. Germline CDR1 is MNHNS and CDR2 is SASEGT. This CDR3 has 17 amino acids. The CDR3 here is CASTFLPRSSGANVLTF. CDR3 DNA: TGTGCCAGCACCTTCTTGCCGCGTAGCTCTGGGGCCAACGTCCTGACTTTC.

This clonotype has a handful of counts. This rearrangement joins TRBV5-5 to TRBJ2-1, with D possibly TRBD2 on 6 matching bases. The germline V gene has CDR1 SGHKS and CDR2 YYEKEE (reference sequence). V lost 4 bases, J lost 0 bases, and 11 bases lay in between. This CDR3 has 15 residues. CDR3 coding DNA: TGTGCCAGCAGCAGGGAGGCTAGCTCCTACAATGAGCAGTTCTTC. Its protein product is CASSREASSYNEQFF.

This clonotype was seen many times. The J gene is TRBJ1-1, the V gene TRBV4-1, with D tentatively TRBD1 (6 bases). This CDR3 spans 14 amino acids. Trimming left V 7 bases short and J 2 bases short, with 14 bases between. Germline CDR1 MGHRA, CDR2 YSYEKL. The CDR3 region is CASTWARGNTEAFF. As DNA, the CDR3 is TGCGCCAGCACCTGGGCCAGGGGTAACACTGAAGCTTTCTTT.

This clonotype was counted many times. This rearrangement joins TRBV3-1 to TRBJ2-7; D unresolved. With 0 bases removed from V and 3 bases from J, the gap between germline ends came to 3 bases. Germline CDR1 LGHDT, CDR2 YNNKEL (reference sequence). The CDR3 runs 12 residues. The CDR3 sequence is CASSQDHYEQYF. DNA for the CDR3: TGTGCCAGCAGCCAAGACCACTACGAGCAGTACTTC.

The chain recombines TRBV20-1 with TRBJ2-7; 11 positions agree with TRBD2. Germline V gene sequence: CDR1 DFQATT, CDR2 SNEGSKA (reference sequence). Trimming took 5 bases from V and 6 from J; bases not matched to a gene: 15. CDR3 length: 16 amino acids. The DNA of the CDR3 is TGCAGTGCTGAGGCCCTAGCGGGGGGTAATCGGGTCGAGCAGTACTTC. Protein product: CSAEALAGGNRVEQYF.

About this clonotype: One junction end disagrees with the germline gene, perhaps due to a read error. The J gene is TRBJ2-3, the V gene TRBV19; a weak D match, TRBD1 (7 bases). The CDR3 has 15 residues. The germline CDR1 and CDR2 sequences are LNHDA and SQIVND (reference sequence). The CDR3 here is CASNLQGGFTDTRYF. In DNA form, the CDR3 reads TGTGCCAGTAACCTGCAGGGGGGTTTCACAGATACGCGGTATTTT.

This clonotype turned up a few times. The genes are TRBV4-1 and TRBJ1-1; TRBD1 is a possible D gene (6 bases). The CDR3 extends over 17 amino acids. Trimming removed 1 base from V and 4 bases from J, with 19 bases in between. Germline CDR1 is MGHRA and CDR2 is YSYEKL. This chain's CDR3 is CASSQANPIRGGTEAFF. CDR3 in DNA: TGCGCCAGCAGCCAAGCCAACCCTATCAGGGGTGGCACTGAAGCTTTCTTT.

This clonotype was detected a few times. The V gene is TRBV10-3, the J gene TRBJ1-1, with 8 bases fitting TRBD1. Germline CDR1 and CDR2: ENHRY and SYGVKD. V lost 6 bases and J lost 3; bases outside the gene matches: 3. CDR3 length: 13 amino acids. The CDR3 coding sequence is TGTGCCATCAGGGACAGGGAGGACACTGAAGCTTTCTTT. Residues: CAIRDREDTEAFF.

This clonotype was detected many times. The V gene is TRBV5-1, the J gene TRBJ2-7; D unclear. The CDR3 runs 14 residues. Trimming took 0 bases from V and 2 from J, leaving 9 bases between them. CDR1 SGHRS and CDR2 YFSETQ come from the germline V gene. The CDR3 DNA reads TGCGCCAGCAGCTTGGGTCCAGAGACCTACGAGCAGTACTTC. It is translated as CASSLGPETYEQYF.

This sequence joins TRBV6-1 and TRBJ2-3; D gene uncertain. CDR3 length: 17 residues. The germline V and J ends were trimmed by 1 base and 0 bases, with 14 bases remaining between them. Germline assignment: CDR1 MNHNS and CDR2 SASEGT. CDR3 DNA: TGTGCCAGCAGTGAAGGATTTTGGGATACTAGCACAGATACGCAGTATTTT. It codes for CASSEGFWDTSTDTQYF.

This clonotype was seen a handful of times. The V gene is TRBV7-2, the J gene TRBJ2-3, with D maybe TRBD2 (5 bases). The V end was cut by 5 bases, the J end by 1 base, with 16 bases between. Germline V gene lookup returns CDR1 SGHTA and CDR2 FQGNSA. CDR3 length: 16 amino acids. In DNA, the CDR3 is TGTGCCAGCAGCCCAAGGTCGGGGTTGGGCACAGATACGCAGTATTTT. Amino acid sequence: CASSPRSGLGTDTQYF.

The rearrangement links TRBV7-8 to TRBJ1-3; D ambiguous. Trimming took off 0 bases at V and 0 bases at J, with 12 bases between the two ends. Germline V gene lookup returns CDR1 SGHVS and CDR2 FQNEAQ. The CDR3 length is 17 residues. CDR3 DNA: TGTGCCAGCAGCTTAGCGATCGGAAGTATCTCTGGAAACACCATATATTTT. This sequence encodes CASSLAIGSISGNTIYF.

Ten or more counts support this clonotype. The rearrangement uses TRBV7-2 and TRBJ1-2; the D gene is possibly TRBD1 (5 bases). CDR1 SGHTA and CDR2 FQGNSA come from the germline V gene. This CDR3 region has 14 residues. V was trimmed by 4 bases and J by 4 bases, leaving 13 bases between them. CDR3 region: CASSSGTAFYGYTF. The CDR3 DNA sequence: TGTGCCAGCAGCTCCGGGACGGCCTTCTATGGCTACACCTTC. Variable domain in full (rest from reference TRBV7-2 and TRBJ1-2): GAGVSQSPSNKVTEKGKDVELRCDPISGHTALYWYRQSLGQGLEFLIYFQGNSAPDKSGLPSDRFSAERTGGSVSTLTIQRTQQEDSAVYLCASSSGTAFYGYTFGSGTRLTVV.

A few counts support this clonotype. This chain connects TRBV4-1 to TRBJ2-3, with 10 bases matching TRBD2. The CDR3 runs 16 residues. CDR1 is MGHRA and CDR2 is YSYEKL in the germline V gene. The DNA of the CDR3 is TGCGCGAGCGCGGGCCGTAGCGGGGGGAACACAGATACGCAGTATTTT. This sequence encodes CASAGRSGGNTDTQYF.

Ten or more counts support this clonotype. V and J are TRBV6-5 and TRBJ1-1; the D is unclear. This CDR3 region has 14 residues. Germline lookup yields CDR1 MNHEY and CDR2 SVGAGI. The ends were cut back, 2 bases at V and 4 bases at J, with 11 bases in the middle. CDR3 protein: CASSYTPGATEAFF. The DNA of the CDR3 is TGTGCCAGCAGTTACACTCCAGGTGCCACTGAAGCTTTCTTT.

The chain carries TRBV7-9 and TRBJ1-4, with 7 bases aligning to TRBD1. Unmatched junction bases numbered 10, after V lost 3 bases and J lost 6 bases. The CDR3 totals 16 residues. In germline, CDR1 is SEHNR, CDR2 FQNEAQ (reference sequence). The CDR3 reads CASSFSRTGPHEKLFF. The CDR3 DNA sequence: TGTGCCAGCAGCTTCTCCCGGACAGGACCCCATGAAAAACTGTTTTTT.

The table lists this clonotype with a few counts. V is TRBV6-5 and J is TRBJ2-7; 9 bases line up with TRBD1. Germline V gene data show CDR1 as MNHEY and CDR2 as SVGAGI. Trimming cost V 0 bases and J 5 bases; bases outside gene matches: 5. CDR3 length equals 15 residues. CDR3 region: CASSYSGTGWNEQYF. The DNA of the CDR3 is TGTGCCAGCAGTTACTCCGGGACAGGGTGGAACGAGCAGTACTTC.

There are many counts of this clonotype. Here the CDR3 DNA reads TGCAGTGCAGAAAAGGAAGAGACCCAGTACTTC. Translating gives CSAEKEETQYF. The chain joins TRBV20-1 to TRBJ2-5, with D unclear. Germline loops: CDR1 DFQATT, CDR2 SNEGSKA (reference sequence). The CDR3 length is 11 residues. V dropped 6 bases and J dropped 3 bases, with 8 bases sitting between them.

The chain carries TRBV6-1 and TRBJ2-5, with D unclear. Germline-derived CDR1 and CDR2 are MNHNS and SASEGT. The CDR3 runs 15 residues. Trimming left V 5 bases short and J 3 bases short, with 16 bases between. CDR3 bases: TGTGCCAGCAGTTCCAACGGATTGTGGGAAGAGACCCAGTACTTC. Translated, it gives CASSSNGLWEETQYF.

This clonotype was seen repeatedly, ten times or more. The chain has TRBV30 and TRBJ1-5, with no clear D. CDR1 GTSNPN and CDR2 SVGIG come from the germline V gene (reference sequence). V dropped 0 bases and J dropped 0 bases, with 9 bases sitting between them. CDR3 length equals 15 residues. The CDR3 coding sequence is TGTGCCTGGAGTGTCGCCACTGTTAGCAATCAGCCCCAGCATTTT. Its translation: CAWSVATVSNQPQHF.

This clonotype appeared a few times. The CDR3, as DNA: TGTGCCAGCAGTATACGGACAGACACAGATACGCAGTATTTT. Amino acids: CASSIRTDTDTQYF. The rearrangement joins TRBV27 to TRBJ2-3; possibly TRBD1 for D (6 bases). The CDR3 has 14 residues. V was cut by 5 bases and J by 2 bases, with 11 bases left in between. Germline assignment: CDR1 MNHEY and CDR2 SMNVEV (reference sequence).

In its sample, this clonotype was seen many times. This rearrangement joins TRBV20-1 to TRBJ1-1; D is possibly TRBD1 (5 bases). V shed 6 bases and J shed 5 bases, with 16 bases lying between them. CDR1 is DFQATT, CDR2 SNEGSKA, per germline (reference sequence). The CDR3 extends over 13 amino acids. CDR3 loop: CSADPRGGTEAFF. For the CDR3, the DNA is TGCAGTGCAGATCCCCGGGGGGGGACTGAAGCTTTCTTT.

There are many counts of this clonotype. The genes are TRBV7-8 and TRBJ2-7, with D tentatively TRBD1 (6 bases). CDR1 SGHVS and CDR2 FQNEAQ come from the germline V gene. The CDR3 totals 14 residues. Trimming removed 0 bases at V and 6 bases at J, with 12 bases between. DNA of the CDR3: TGTGCCAGCAGCTTAGCAGTGGGGGCAGGCGAGCAGTACTTC. It translates to CASSLAVGAGEQYF.